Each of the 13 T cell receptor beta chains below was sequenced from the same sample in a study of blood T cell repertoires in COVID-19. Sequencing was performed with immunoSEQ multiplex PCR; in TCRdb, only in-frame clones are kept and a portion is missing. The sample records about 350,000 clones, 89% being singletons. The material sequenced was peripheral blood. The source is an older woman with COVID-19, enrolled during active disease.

CDR3 nucleotides: TGTGCCAGCAGCTTGACGGGGGGGCTAGGTGAGCAGTTCTTC. Protein product: CASSLTGGLGEQFF. The genes are TRBV5-6 and TRBJ2-1, with TRBD2 identical over 8 bases. CDR1 SGHDT and CDR2 YYEEEE come from the germline V gene. The CDR3 length is 14 residues. V gave up 1 base and J gave up 9 bases; unmatched junction bases: 6.

CDR3 nucleotide sequence: TGTGCCAGCAGCCCGAAGACAGGGGGATTGGGCGCGAACACCGGGGAGCTGTTTTTT. Translation gives CASSPKTGGLGANTGELFF. The chain recombines TRBV11-2 with TRBJ2-2, with 9 bases that match TRBD1. The CDR3 is 19 residues long. The V segment lost 5 bases and the J segment 0 bases; nucleotides outside the gene matches: 13. Germline V gene data show CDR1 as SGHAT and CDR2 as FQNNGV.

The CDR3 protein is CASSADRDEKLFF. In DNA, the CDR3 is TGTGCCAGCAGCGCCGACAGGGATGAAAAACTGTTTTTT. The J gene is TRBJ1-4, the V gene TRBV2, with 7 nucleotides matching TRBD1. The CDR3 consists of 13 residues. From germline, CDR1 is SNHLY and CDR2 FYNNEI. The junction had 4 bases not matched to a gene; V was cut back by 6 bases and J by 6 bases.

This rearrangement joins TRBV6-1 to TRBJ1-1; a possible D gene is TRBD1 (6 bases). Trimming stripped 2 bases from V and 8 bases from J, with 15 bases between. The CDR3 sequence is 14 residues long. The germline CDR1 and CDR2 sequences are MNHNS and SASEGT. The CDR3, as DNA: TGTGCCAGCAGTGAACGACAGGCCGGGTTCGAAGCTTTCTTT. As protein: CASSERQAGFEAFF.

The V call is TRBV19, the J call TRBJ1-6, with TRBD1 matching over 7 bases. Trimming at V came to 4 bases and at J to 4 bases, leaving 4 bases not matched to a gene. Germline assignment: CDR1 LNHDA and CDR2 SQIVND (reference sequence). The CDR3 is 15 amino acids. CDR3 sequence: CASSKGTEYNSPLHF. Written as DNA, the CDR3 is TGTGCCAGTAGTAAAGGGACAGAGTATAATTCACCCCTCCACTTT.

The CDR3 sequence: CASSYSYVGQGDTQYF. The CDR3 region has the DNA TGTGCCAGCAGTTACTCGTACGTCGGGCAGGGAGATACGCAGTATTTT. The J gene is TRBJ2-3, the V gene TRBV6-5, with D maybe TRBD1 (5 bases). The length of the CDR3 is 16 residues. Germline V gene data show CDR1 as MNHEY and CDR2 as SVGAGI. Trimming shortened V by 0 bases and J by 5 bases, and 15 bases separated the two germline ends.

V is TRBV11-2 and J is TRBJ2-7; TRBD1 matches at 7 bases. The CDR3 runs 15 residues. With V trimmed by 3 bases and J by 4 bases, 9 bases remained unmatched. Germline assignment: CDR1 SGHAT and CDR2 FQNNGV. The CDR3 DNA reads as TGTGCCAGCAGCTTCGAATACAGGGGCACGTACGAGCAGTACTTC. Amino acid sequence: CASSFEYRGTYEQYF.

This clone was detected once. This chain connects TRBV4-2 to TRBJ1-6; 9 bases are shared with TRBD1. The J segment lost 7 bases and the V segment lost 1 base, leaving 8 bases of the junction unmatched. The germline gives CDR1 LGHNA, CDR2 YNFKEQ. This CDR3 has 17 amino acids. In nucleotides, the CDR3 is TGTGCCAGCAGCCAAGTGGGACAGGGTTTCGTCAATTCACCCCTCCACTTT. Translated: CASSQVGQGFVNSPLHF.

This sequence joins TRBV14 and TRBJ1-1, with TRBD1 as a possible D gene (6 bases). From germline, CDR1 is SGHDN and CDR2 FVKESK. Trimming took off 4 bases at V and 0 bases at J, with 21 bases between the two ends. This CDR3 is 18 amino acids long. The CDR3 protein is CASSRIMPGANMNTEAFF. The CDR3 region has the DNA TGTGCCAGCAGCCGAATAATGCCAGGGGCAAATATGAACACTGAAGCTTTCTTT.

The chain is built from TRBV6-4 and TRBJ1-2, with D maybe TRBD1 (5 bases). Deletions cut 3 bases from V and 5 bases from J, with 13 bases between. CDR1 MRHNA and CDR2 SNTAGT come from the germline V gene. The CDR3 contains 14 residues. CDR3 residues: CASSEGKGIYGYTF. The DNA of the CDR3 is TGTGCCAGCAGTGAAGGGAAGGGGATTTATGGCTACACCTTC.

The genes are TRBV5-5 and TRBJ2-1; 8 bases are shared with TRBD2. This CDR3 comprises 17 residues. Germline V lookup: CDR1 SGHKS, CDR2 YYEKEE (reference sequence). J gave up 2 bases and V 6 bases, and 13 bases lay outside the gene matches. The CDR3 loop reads CASTLLAGGGTYNEQFF. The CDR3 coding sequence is TGTGCCAGCACCCTCTTGGCGGGCGGGGGGACCTACAATGAGCAGTTCTTC. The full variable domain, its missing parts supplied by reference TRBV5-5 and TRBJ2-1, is DAGVTQSPTHLIKTRGQQVTLRCSPISGHKSVSWYQQVLGQGPQFIFQYYEKEERGRGNFPDRFSARQFPNYSSELNVNALLLGDSALYLCASTLLAGGGTYNEQFFGPGTRLTVL.

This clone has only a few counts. The CDR3 bases are TGTGCCAGCAGCGCGGGACAGACAAATAGCAATCAGCCCCAGCATTTT. Translating gives CASSAGQTNSNQPQHF. The chain employs TRBV7-6 and TRBJ1-5; 7 bases line up with TRBD1. The V and J ends lost 5 bases and 0 bases, in that order; junction bases with no gene match: 7. This CDR3 contains 16 residues. Germline CDR1 is SGHVS and CDR2 is FNYEAQ.

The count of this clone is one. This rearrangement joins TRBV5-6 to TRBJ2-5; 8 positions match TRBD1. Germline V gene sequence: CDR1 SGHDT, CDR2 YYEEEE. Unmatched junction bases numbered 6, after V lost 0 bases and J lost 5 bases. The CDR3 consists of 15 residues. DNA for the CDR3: TGTGCCAGCAGCTTGGACCAGGGGGCAGGGGAGACCCAGTACTTC. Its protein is CASSLDQGAGETQYF.